Each of the 13 T cell receptor beta chains below was sequenced from the same sample in a study of glioma-infiltrating T cells after dendritic cell vaccination. The time point denotes: after dendritic cell vaccination, including at tumor progression/relapse. TCRdb's copy holds only in-frame clones and misses some; the assay was immunoSEQ multiplex PCR. The sample lists tens of thousands of clones; around 83% were seen once. The sequencing used blood, collected after dendritic cell vaccination. Receptors were obtained from a human donor with glioblastoma.

This chain connects TRBV30 to TRBJ2-7; 11 nucleotides match TRBD1. The V gene's germline CDR1 is GTSNPN and CDR2 SVGIG (reference sequence). Trimming cost V 2 bases and J 2 bases; bases outside gene matches: 2. The CDR3 is 14 amino acids. CDR3 sequence: CAWSMGQGAYEQYF. The CDR3 DNA is TGTGCCTGGAGTATGGGACAGGGGGCCTACGAGCAGTACTTC.

V is TRBV6-5 and J is TRBJ2-7, with 8 bases identical to TRBD1. The germline CDR1 and CDR2 sequences are MNHEY and SVGAGI. With 5 bases clipped from V and 2 bases from J, the junction kept 8 bases outside the gene matches. This CDR3 region has 15 residues. CDR3 DNA: TGTGCCAGCAGTCAGACAGGGGCATTAGCCTACGAGCAGTACTTC. Translating gives CASSQTGALAYEQYF.

In nucleotides, the CDR3 is TGTGCCAGCAGCCTAACTCGTAAAGAGACCCAGTACTTC. It is translated as CASSLTRKETQYF. This chain joins TRBV4-2 and TRBJ2-5; D not resolved. Looked up from germline, CDR1 is LGHNA and CDR2 is YNFKEQ. V lost 4 bases to trimming and J lost 3 bases, with 9 bases between them. There are 13 residues in the CDR3.

The rearrangement uses TRBV5-1 and TRBJ2-5; D is unclear. Trimming removed 0 bases at V and 2 bases at J, with 11 bases between. The CDR3 covers 15 residues. Germline lookup yields CDR1 SGHRS and CDR2 YFSETQ. This chain's CDR3 is CASSLAGTEQETQYF. The CDR3 bases are TGCGCCAGCAGCTTGGCCGGAACAGAACAAGAGACCCAGTACTTC.

The rearrangement joins TRBV30 to TRBJ1-3, with TRBD1 as a possible D gene (6 bases). Germline-derived CDR1 and CDR2 are GTSNPN and SVGIG (reference sequence). This CDR3 has 16 amino acids. The V end was cut by 3 bases, the J end by 2 bases, with 17 bases between. The CDR3 DNA sequence: TGTGCCTGGAGCACTCCATCGGACAGCGCTGGAAACACCATATATTTT. Its protein product is CAWSTPSDSAGNTIYF.

The chain employs TRBV5-6 and TRBJ1-1; D gene ambiguous. Trimming took off 5 bases at V and 0 bases at J, with 11 bases between the two ends. The CDR3 contains 14 residues. Looked up from germline, CDR1 is SGHDT and CDR2 is YYEEEE. CDR3 bases: TGTGCCAGCAGGAACGGGGTCTTGAACACTGAAGCTTTCTTT. It yields the protein CASRNGVLNTEAFF.

V is TRBV5-6 and J is TRBJ2-6; D uncertain. Germline-derived CDR1 and CDR2 are SGHDT and YYEEEE. The CDR3 spans 17 residues. V lost 3 bases, J lost 0 bases, and 13 bases lay in between. CDR3 amino acids: CASSSLSYSSGANVLTF. For the CDR3, the DNA is TGTGCCAGCAGCTCATTGTCCTACAGCTCTGGGGCCAACGTCCTGACTTTC.

The V and J genes are TRBV5-1 and TRBJ2-3; 10 bases fit TRBD2. The trim removed 0 bases at V and 1 base at J, leaving 5 bases unmatched. Germline V CDR1 and CDR2: SGHRS, YFSETQ. The CDR3 loop spans 17 amino acids. The CDR3 sequence is CASSLVPTSGGTDTQYF. The DNA for the CDR3 is TGCGCCAGCAGCTTGGTTCCAACTAGCGGGGGCACAGATACGCAGTATTTT.

The chain recombines TRBV30 with TRBJ1-5; 7 bases are shared with TRBD1. J lost 2 bases, V lost 2 bases, and 9 bases had no gene match. Germline values: CDR1 GTSNPN, CDR2 SVGIG (reference sequence). There are 16 residues in the CDR3. The CDR3 sequence: CAWSPPTGFGNQPQHF. CDR3 DNA: TGTGCCTGGAGTCCGCCGACAGGGTTCGGCAATCAGCCCCAGCATTTT. Together with reference TRBV30 and TRBJ1-5, the CDR3 gives the full variable domain: SQTIHQWPATLVQPVGSPLSLECTVEGTSNPNLYWYRQAAGRGLQLLFYSVGIGQISSEVPQNLSASRPQDRQFILSSKKLLLSDSGFYLCAWSPPTGFGNQPQHFGDGTRLSIL.

V and J are TRBV5-1 and TRBJ2-1; 10 nucleotides line up with TRBD2. Germline lookup yields CDR1 SGHRS and CDR2 YFSETQ. V shed 0 bases, J shed 4 bases, and the junction held 4 bases outside the gene matches. The CDR3 spans 16 residues. The CDR3 loop is CASSLVVSGGYNEQFF. The CDR3 DNA follows: TGCGCCAGCAGCTTGGTAGTTAGCGGGGGGTACAATGAGCAGTTCTTC.

The rearrangement uses TRBV9 and TRBJ2-5; 13 bases map to TRBD2. The CDR3 is 18 residues long. V gave up 2 bases and J gave up 0 bases; unmatched junction bases: 7. Per germline, CDR1 SGDLS and CDR2 YYNGEE. DNA of the CDR3: TGTGCCAGCAGCGTCGGACTAGCGGGGGTCCTGTACCAAGAGACCCAGTACTTC. It is translated as CASSVGLAGVLYQETQYF.

The J gene is TRBJ2-7, the V gene TRBV27; D call uncertain. V lost 0 bases, J lost 0 bases, and 9 bases lay in between. In germline, CDR1 is MNHEY, CDR2 SMNVEV (reference sequence). There are 15 residues in the CDR3. CDR3 residues: CASSLSSRSSYEQYF. The CDR3, as DNA: TGTGCCAGCAGTTTATCGAGCAGGTCCTCCTACGAGCAGTACTTC.

Concerning this clone: The sample holds other DNA sequences that translate to the same CDR3. The rearrangement uses TRBV6-1 and TRBJ1-3, with D hard to call. V dropped 2 bases and J dropped 1 base, with 6 bases sitting between them. CDR1 MNHNS and CDR2 SASEGT come from the germline V gene. CDR3 size: 14 residues. This CDR3 is CASSEPTSGNTIYF. CDR3 DNA: TGTGCCAGCAGTGAACCTACTTCTGGAAACACCATATATTTT.